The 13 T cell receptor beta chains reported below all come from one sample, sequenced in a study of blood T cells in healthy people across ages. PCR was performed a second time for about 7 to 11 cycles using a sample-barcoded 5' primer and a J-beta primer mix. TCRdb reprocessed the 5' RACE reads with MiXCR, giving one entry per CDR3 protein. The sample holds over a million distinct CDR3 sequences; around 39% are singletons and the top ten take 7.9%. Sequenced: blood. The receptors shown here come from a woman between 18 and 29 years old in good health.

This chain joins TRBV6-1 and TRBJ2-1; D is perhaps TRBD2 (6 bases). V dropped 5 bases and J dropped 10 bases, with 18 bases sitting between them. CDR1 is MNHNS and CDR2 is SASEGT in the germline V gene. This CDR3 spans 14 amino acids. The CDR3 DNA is TGTGCCAGCAGTAGAGTGGGCGGGACGGGGGAGCAGTTCTTC. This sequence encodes CASSRVGGTGEQFF.

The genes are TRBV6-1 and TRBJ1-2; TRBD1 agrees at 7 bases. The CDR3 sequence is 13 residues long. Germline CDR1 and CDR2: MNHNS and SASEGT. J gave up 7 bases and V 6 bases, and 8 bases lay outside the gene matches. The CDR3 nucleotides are TGTGCCAGCAGCCCCAGGGGGGGCAGTGGCTACACCTTC. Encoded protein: CASSPRGGSGYTF.

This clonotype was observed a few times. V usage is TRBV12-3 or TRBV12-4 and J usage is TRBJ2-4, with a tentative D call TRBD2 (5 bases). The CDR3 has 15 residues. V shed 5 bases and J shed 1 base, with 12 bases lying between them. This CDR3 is CASSRGNRAKNIQYF. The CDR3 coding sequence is TGTGCCAGCAGTCGGGGAAACCGGGCCAAAAACATTCAGTACTTC.

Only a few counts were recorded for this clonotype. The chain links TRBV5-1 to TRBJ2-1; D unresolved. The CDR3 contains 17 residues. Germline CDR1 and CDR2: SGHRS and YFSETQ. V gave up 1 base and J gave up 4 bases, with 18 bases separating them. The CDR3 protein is CASSLSTPTRRYNEQFF. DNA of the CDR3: TGCGCCAGCAGCTTGAGCACCCCCACACGGCGTTACAATGAGCAGTTCTTC.

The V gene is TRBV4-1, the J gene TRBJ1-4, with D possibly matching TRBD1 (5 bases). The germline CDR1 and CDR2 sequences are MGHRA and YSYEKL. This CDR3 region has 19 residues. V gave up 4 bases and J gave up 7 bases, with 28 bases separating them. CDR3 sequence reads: CASSLTFGGGNPRVEKLFF. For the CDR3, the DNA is TGCGCCAGCAGCCTAACATTCGGGGGAGGGAACCCGAGGGTTGAAAAACTGTTTTTT.

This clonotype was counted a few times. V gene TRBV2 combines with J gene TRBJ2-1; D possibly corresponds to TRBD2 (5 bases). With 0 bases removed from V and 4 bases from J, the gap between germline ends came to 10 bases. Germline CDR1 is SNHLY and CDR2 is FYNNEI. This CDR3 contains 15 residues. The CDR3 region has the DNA TGTGCCAGCAGTGAAGCATCTGGCGGGTACAATGAGCAGTTCTTC. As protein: CASSEASGGYNEQFF.

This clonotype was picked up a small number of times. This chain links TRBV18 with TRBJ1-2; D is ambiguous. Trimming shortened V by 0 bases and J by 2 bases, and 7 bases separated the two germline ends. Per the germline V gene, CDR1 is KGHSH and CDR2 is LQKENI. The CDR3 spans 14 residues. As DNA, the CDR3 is TGTGCCAGCTCACCACCTTCAGGAAACTATGGCTACACCTTC. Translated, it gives CASSPPSGNYGYTF.

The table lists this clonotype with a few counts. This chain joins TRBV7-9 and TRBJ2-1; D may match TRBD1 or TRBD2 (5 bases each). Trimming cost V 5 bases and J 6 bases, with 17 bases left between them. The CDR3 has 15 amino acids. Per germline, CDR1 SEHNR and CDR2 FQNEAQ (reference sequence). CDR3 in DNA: TGTGCCAGCAGCCGTCCGGGACGGATCCTCAATGAGCAGTTCTTC. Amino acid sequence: CASSRPGRILNEQFF. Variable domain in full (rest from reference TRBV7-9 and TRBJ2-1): DTGVSQNPRHKITKRGQNVTFRCDPISEHNRLYWYRQTLGQGPEFLTYFQNEAQLEKSRLLSDRFSAERPKGSFSTLEIQRTEQGDSAMYLCASSRPGRILNEQFFGPGTRLTVL.

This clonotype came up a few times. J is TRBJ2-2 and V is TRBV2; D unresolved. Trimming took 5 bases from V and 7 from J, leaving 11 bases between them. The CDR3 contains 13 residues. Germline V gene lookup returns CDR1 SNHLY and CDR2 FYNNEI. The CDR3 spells CASSFRSGGELFF. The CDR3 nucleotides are TGTGCCAGCAGTTTCCGGTCGGGCGGGGAGCTGTTTTTT.

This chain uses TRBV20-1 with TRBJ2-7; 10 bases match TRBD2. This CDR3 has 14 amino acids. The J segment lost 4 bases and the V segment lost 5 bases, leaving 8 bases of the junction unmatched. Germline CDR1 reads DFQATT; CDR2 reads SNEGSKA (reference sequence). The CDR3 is CSAAQGTSVYEQYF. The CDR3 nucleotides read TGCAGTGCTGCCCAGGGGACTAGCGTATACGAGCAGTACTTC.

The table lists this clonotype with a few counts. In DNA form, the CDR3 reads TGTGCCAGCAGCTTATCTCCGGGGATGAACACTGAAGCTTTCTTT. Translating gives CASSLSPGMNTEAFF. The gene calls are TRBV7-2 and TRBJ1-1, with D hard to call. The CDR3 is made up of 15 amino acids. Trimming shortened V by 2 bases and J by 0 bases, and 10 bases separated the two germline ends. CDR1 is SGHTA, CDR2 FQGNSA, per germline.

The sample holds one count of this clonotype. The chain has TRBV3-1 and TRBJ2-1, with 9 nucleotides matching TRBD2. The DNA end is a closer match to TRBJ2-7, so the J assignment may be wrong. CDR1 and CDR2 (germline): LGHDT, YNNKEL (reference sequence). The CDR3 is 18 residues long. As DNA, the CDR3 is TGTGCCACCTCGACGGAGCGGGGGGCCTATAGCTCCTACAATGAGCAGTACTTC. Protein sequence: CATSTERGAYSSYNEQYF.

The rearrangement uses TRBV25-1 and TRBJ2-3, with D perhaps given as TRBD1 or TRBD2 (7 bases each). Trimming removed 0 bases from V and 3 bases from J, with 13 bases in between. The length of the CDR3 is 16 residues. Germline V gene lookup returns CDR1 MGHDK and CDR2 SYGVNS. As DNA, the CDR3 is TGTGCCAGCAGTGAATATCAGGGGGGGGGAACAGATACGCAGTATTTT. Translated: CASSEYQGGGTDTQYF.